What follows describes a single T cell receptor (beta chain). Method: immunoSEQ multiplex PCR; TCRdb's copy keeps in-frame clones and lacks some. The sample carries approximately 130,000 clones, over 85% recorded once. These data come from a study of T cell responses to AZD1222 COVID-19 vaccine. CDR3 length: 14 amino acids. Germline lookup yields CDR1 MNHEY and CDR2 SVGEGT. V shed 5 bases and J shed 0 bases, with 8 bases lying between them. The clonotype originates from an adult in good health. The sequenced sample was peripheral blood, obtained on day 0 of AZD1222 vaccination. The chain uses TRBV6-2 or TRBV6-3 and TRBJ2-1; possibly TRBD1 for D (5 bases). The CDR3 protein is CASSTDSSYNEQFF. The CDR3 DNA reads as TGTGCCAGCAGTACCGACAGCTCCTACAATGAGCAGTTCTTC.